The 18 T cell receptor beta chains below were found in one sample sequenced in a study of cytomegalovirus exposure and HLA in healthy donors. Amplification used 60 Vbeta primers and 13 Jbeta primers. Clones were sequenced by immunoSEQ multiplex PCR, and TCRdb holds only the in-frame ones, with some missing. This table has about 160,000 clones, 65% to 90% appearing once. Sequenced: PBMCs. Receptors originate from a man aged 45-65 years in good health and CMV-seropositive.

The CDR3 protein is CASSLNPSGSTDTQYF. CDR3 DNA: TGTGCCAGCAGCTTAAATCCTAGCGGGAGTACAGATACGCAGTATTTT. This chain connects TRBV7-3 to TRBJ2-3, with 10 bases lining up with TRBD2. This CDR3 is 16 amino acids long. The germline V gene has CDR1 SGHTA and CDR2 FQGTGA. The J segment lost 3 bases and the V segment lost 1 base, leaving 4 bases of the junction unmatched.

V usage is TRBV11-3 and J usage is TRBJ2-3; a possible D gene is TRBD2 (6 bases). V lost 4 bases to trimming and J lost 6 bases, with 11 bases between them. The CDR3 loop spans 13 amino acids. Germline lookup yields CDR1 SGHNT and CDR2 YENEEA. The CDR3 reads CASSSPGLDTQYF. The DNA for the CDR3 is TGTGCCAGCAGCTCCCCGGGACTCGATACGCAGTATTTT.

This chain's CDR3 is CASSHRDTDYEQYF. DNA for the CDR3: TGCGCCAGCAGCCACCGGGACACAGACTACGAGCAGTACTTC. V usage is TRBV4-1 and J usage is TRBJ2-7; tentatively, D is TRBD1 (6 bases). Trimming stripped 3 bases from V and 3 bases from J, with 12 bases between. The CDR3 runs to 14 residues. Germline CDR1 reads MGHRA; CDR2 reads YSYEKL.

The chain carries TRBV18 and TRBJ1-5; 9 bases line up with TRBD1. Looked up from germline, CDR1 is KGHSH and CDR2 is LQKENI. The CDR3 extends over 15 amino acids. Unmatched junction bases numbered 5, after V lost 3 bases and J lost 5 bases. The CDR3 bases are TGTGCCAGCTCACCTTTACAGGGGGCAGATCAGCCCCAGCATTTT. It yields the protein CASSPLQGADQPQHF. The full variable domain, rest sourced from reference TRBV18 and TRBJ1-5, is NAGVMQNPRHLVRRRGQEARLRCSPMKGHSHVYWYRQLPEEGLKFMVYLQKENIIDESGMPKERFSAEFPKEGPSILRIQQVVRGDSAAYFCASSPLQGADQPQHFGDGTRLSIL.

The CDR3 nucleotides read TGTGCCAGCAGCGTAGAGCCAGGGGGCCAAGAGACCCAGTACTTC. It encodes CASSVEPGGQETQYF. The chain uses TRBV9 and TRBJ2-5; TRBD1 matches at 7 bases. V lost 0 bases to trimming and J lost 1 base; unmatched junction nucleotides: 3. The CDR3 has 15 residues. CDR1 SGDLS and CDR2 YYNGEE come from the germline V gene. The full variable domain, with the rest looked up from reference TRBV9 and TRBJ2-5, is DSGVTQTPKHLITATGQRVTLRCSPRSGDLSVYWYQQSLDQGLQFLIQYYNGEERAKGNILERFSAQQFPDLHSELNLSSLELGDSALYFCASSVEPGGQETQYFGPGTRLLVL.

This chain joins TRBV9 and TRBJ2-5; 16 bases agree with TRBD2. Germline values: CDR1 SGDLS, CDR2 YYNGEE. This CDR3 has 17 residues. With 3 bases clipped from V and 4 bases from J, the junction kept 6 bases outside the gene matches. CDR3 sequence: CASSAGLAGGPTETQYF. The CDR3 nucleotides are TGTGCCAGCAGCGCGGGACTAGCGGGAGGGCCGACAGAGACCCAGTACTTC.

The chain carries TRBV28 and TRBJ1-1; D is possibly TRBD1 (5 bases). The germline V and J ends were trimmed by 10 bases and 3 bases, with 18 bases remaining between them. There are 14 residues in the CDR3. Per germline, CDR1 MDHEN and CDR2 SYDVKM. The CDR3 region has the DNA TGTGCCACCCTCCCCCATACAGGCTACACTGAAGCTTTCTTT. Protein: CATLPHTGYTEAFF.

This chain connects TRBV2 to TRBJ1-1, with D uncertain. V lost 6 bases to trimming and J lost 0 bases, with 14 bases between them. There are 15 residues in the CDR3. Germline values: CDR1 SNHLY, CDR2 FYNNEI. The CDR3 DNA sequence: TGTGCCAGCAGACCTCTGAGACTCATGAACACTGAAGCTTTCTTT. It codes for CASRPLRLMNTEAFF. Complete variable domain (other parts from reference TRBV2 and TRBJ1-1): EPEVTQTPSHQVTQMGQEVILRCVPISNHLYFYWYRQILGQKVEFLVSFYNNEISEKSEIFDDQFSVERPDGSNFTLKIRSTKLEDSAMYFCASRPLRLMNTEAFFGQGTRLTVV.

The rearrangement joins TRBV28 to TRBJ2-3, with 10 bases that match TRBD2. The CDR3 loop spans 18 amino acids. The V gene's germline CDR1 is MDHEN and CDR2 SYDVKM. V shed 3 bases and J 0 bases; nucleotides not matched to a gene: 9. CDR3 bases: TGTGCCAGCAGTTTTCCGAGCGGGAGGGGTAAGAGCACAGATACGCAGTATTTT. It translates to CASSFPSGRGKSTDTQYF.

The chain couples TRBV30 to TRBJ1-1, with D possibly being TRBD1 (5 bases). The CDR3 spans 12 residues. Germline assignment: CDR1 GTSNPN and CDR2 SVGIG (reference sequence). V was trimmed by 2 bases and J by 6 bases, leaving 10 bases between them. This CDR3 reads CAWSQGFPEAFF. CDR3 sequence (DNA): TGTGCCTGGAGTCAGGGATTCCCTGAAGCTTTCTTT.

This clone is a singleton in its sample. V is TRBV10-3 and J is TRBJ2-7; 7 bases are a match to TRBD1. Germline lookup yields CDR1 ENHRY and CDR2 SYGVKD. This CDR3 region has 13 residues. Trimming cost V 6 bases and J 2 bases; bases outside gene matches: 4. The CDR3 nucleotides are TGTGCCATCAGCCGGGACAGCCCCTACGAGCAGTACTTC. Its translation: CAISRDSPYEQYF.

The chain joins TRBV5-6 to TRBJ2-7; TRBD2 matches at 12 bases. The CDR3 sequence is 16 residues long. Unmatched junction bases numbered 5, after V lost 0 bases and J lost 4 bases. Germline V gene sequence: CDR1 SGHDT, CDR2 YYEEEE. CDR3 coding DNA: TGTGCCAGCAGCTTGGGACTAGCGGGAGTGGTTTACGAGCAGTACTTC. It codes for CASSLGLAGVVYEQYF.

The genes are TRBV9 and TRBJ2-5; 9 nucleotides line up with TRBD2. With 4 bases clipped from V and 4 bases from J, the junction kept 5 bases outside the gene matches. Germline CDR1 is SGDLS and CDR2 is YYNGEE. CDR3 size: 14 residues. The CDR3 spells CASSPGLAGETQYF. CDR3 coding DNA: TGTGCCAGCAGCCCGGGACTAGCAGGAGAGACCCAGTACTTC.

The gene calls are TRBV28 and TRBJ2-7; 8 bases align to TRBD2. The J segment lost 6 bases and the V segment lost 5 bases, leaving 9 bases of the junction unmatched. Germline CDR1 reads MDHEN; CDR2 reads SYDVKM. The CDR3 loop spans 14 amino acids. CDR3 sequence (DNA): TGTGCCAGCAGTCTCGGGACTAGGGCCCTCGAGCAGTACTTC. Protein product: CASSLGTRALEQYF.

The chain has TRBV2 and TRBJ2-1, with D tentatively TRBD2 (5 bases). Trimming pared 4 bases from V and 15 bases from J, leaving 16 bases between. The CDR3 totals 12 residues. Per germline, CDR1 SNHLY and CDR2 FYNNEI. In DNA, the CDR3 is TGTGCCAGCAGTGTCGGGGAGTTCGGTTTGTTCTTC. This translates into CASSVGEFGLFF. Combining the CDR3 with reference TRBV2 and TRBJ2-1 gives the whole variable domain EPEVTQTPSHQVTQMGQEVILRCVPISNHLYFYWYRQILGQKVEFLVSFYNNEISEKSEIFDDQFSVERPDGSNFTLKIRSTKLEDSAMYFCASSVGEFGLFFGPGTRLTVL.

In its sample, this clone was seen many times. Written as DNA, the CDR3 is TGTGCCAGCAGTTTATCCGGTGAGGTTAGTGAGCAGTTCTTC. Protein product: CASSLSGEVSEQFF. This chain uses TRBV28 with TRBJ2-1; D ambiguous. The CDR3 runs to 14 residues. V was pared by 1 base and J by 9 bases, with 13 bases between. Germline V gene lookup returns CDR1 MDHEN and CDR2 SYDVKM.

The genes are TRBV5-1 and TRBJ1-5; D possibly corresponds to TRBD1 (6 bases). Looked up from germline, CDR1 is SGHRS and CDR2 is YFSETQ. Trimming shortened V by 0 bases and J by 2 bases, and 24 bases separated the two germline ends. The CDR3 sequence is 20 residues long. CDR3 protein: CASSLVGRQGNRKGNQPQHF. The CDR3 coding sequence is TGCGCCAGCAGCTTGGTTGGTCGCCAGGGGAATAGAAAAGGCAATCAGCCCCAGCATTTT.

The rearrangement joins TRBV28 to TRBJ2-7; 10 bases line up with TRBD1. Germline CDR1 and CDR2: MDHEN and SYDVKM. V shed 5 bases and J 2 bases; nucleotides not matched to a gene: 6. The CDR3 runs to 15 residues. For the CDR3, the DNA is TGTGCCAGCAGTCCGGGAGGACAGGGGGCCTACGAGCAGTACTTC. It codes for CASSPGGQGAYEQYF.